The 17 T cell receptor beta chains in this list originate from one sample, sequenced in a study of cytomegalovirus exposure and HLA in healthy donors. PCR involved 60 Vbeta and 13 Jbeta primers. Method: immunoSEQ multiplex PCR; TCRdb's copy keeps in-frame clones and lacks some. The sample has tens of thousands of clones. The sample comprised PBMCs. These receptors were collected from a woman between 55 and 75 years old in good health and CMV-seronegative.

The V and J genes are TRBV7-9 and TRBJ1-4, with unresolved D. The CDR3 totals 13 residues. Trimming stripped 3 bases from V and 8 bases from J, with 10 bases between. The germline V gene encodes CDR1 SEHNR and CDR2 FQNEAQ (reference sequence). CDR3 sequence reads: CASSFNRGEKLFF. CDR3 sequence (DNA): TGTGCCAGCAGCTTCAACAGAGGGGAAAAACTGTTTTTT.

V is TRBV5-4 and J is TRBJ2-6; D gene ambiguous. The V gene lost 0 bases and the J gene lost 0 bases, with 10 bases spanning the gap. CDR3 length: 17 residues. Per germline, CDR1 SGHNT and CDR2 YYREEE (reference sequence). CDR3 in amino acids: CASSLEAPSSGANVLTF. The CDR3 nucleotides are TGTGCCAGCAGCTTGGAAGCCCCTTCCTCTGGGGCCAACGTCCTGACTTTC.

This chain uses TRBV7-9 with TRBJ1-4; perhaps TRBD1 as D (6 bases). The CDR3 runs to 15 residues. Germline values: CDR1 SEHNR, CDR2 FQNEAQ (reference sequence). Trimming cost V 4 bases and J 6 bases, with 15 bases left between them. CDR3 protein: CASSSSTGSYEKLFF. The CDR3 bases are TGTGCCAGCAGCTCCTCGACAGGAAGCTATGAAAAACTGTTTTTT.

The chain combines TRBV6-5 with TRBJ2-2; 8 bases align to TRBD2. This CDR3 has 14 amino acids. J gave up 6 bases and V 6 bases, and 6 bases lay outside the gene matches. Germline lookup yields CDR1 MNHEY and CDR2 SVGAGI. The CDR3 nucleotides are TGTGCCAGCAGCCGGACTAGCACGTCCGGGGAGCTGTTTTTT. It encodes CASSRTSTSGELFF.

Here the CDR3 DNA reads TGTGCCAGCGGACCTAGCGCAGATACGCAGTATTTT. Encoded protein: CASGPSADTQYF. The V call is TRBV19, the J call TRBJ2-3; weak D call: TRBD2 (6 bases). CDR3 length: 12 residues. V was trimmed by 9 bases and J by 4 bases, leaving 11 bases between them. Germline CDR1 is LNHDA and CDR2 is SQIVND (reference sequence).

J is TRBJ2-2 and V is TRBV18; no reliable D call. Germline-derived CDR1 and CDR2 are KGHSH and LQKENI. V was clipped by 6 bases and J by 1 base, with 12 bases between them. This CDR3 has 15 amino acids. The CDR3 coding sequence is TGTGCCAGCTCCCCTCAAAACTGGAACACCGGGGAGCTGTTTTTT. Its protein product is CASSPQNWNTGELFF.

CDR3 sequence (DNA): TGTGCCAGTAGTTTCCAGGGACTGTCTAATGAAAAACTGTTTTTT. The encoded protein is CASSFQGLSNEKLFF. V gene TRBV19 combines with J gene TRBJ1-4; the D gene is possibly TRBD1 (5 bases). Between the trimmed V and J ends, which lost 5 bases and 3 bases, there was a span of 13 bases. This CDR3 spans 15 amino acids. The germline V gene encodes CDR1 LNHDA and CDR2 SQIVND (reference sequence).

V is TRBV18 and J is TRBJ1-1, with no clear D. V gave up 0 bases and J gave up 1 base, with 9 bases separating them. Germline lookup yields CDR1 KGHSH and CDR2 LQKENI. The CDR3 runs to 15 residues. The DNA of the CDR3 is TGTGCCAGCTCACCACCGGGGAGGGAGAACACTGAAGCTTTCTTT. Its translation is CASSPPGRENTEAFF.

The V gene is TRBV4-1, the J gene TRBJ2-3, with 11 nucleotides matching TRBD2. Trimming took 1 base from V and 3 from J; bases not matched to a gene: 6. The germline V gene encodes CDR1 MGHRA and CDR2 YSYEKL. The CDR3 length is 17 residues. This CDR3 reads CASSQVPRLAGTDTQYF. DNA of the CDR3: TGCGCCAGCAGCCAAGTTCCGAGACTAGCGGGAACAGATACGCAGTATTTT.

The chain has TRBV14 and TRBJ2-7; 8 nucleotides match TRBD2. Germline values: CDR1 SGHDN, CDR2 FVKESK. V lost 1 base and J lost 7; bases outside the gene matches: 9. The CDR3 has 15 residues. The DNA of the CDR3 is TGTGCCAGCAGCCAAGCACGGGAGGGCCGGGGGGAGCAGTACTTC. This gives the protein CASSQAREGRGEQYF. The full variable domain, rest sourced from reference TRBV14 and TRBJ2-7, is EAGVTQFPSHSVIEKGQTVTLRCDPISGHDNLYWYRRVMGKEIKFLLHFVKESKQDESGMPNNRFLAERTGGTYSTLKVQPAELEDSGVYFCASSQAREGRGEQYFGPGTRLTVT.

DNA of the CDR3: TGTGCCAGCAGTTCAAGCGGGGGAGGCTCCTACAATGAGCAGTTCTTC. It encodes CASSSSGGGSYNEQFF. The genes are TRBV28 and TRBJ2-1, with 8 bases that match TRBD2. J lost 0 bases, V lost 4 bases, and 5 bases had no gene match. CDR1 MDHEN and CDR2 SYDVKM come from the germline V gene. The CDR3 is 16 amino acids.

The chain has TRBV25-1 and TRBJ2-2; possibly TRBD1 for D (6 bases). The germline V gene has CDR1 MGHDK and CDR2 SYGVNS. This CDR3 has 15 residues. The ends were cut back, 3 bases at V and 2 bases at J, with 10 bases in the middle. Written as DNA, the CDR3 is TGTGCCAGCAGTGATACAGGGCCTAACACCGGGGAGCTGTTTTTT. Translated: CASSDTGPNTGELFF.

The chain links TRBV7-8 to TRBJ2-2; D might be TRBD2 (6 bases). CDR1 SGHVS and CDR2 FQNEAQ come from the germline V gene. This CDR3 has 14 residues. V was trimmed by 1 base and J by 3 bases, leaving 6 bases between them. The CDR3 sequence is CASSLGGDTGELFF. The CDR3 DNA reads as TGTGCCAGCAGCTTAGGGGGGGACACCGGGGAGCTGTTTTTT.

V gene TRBV5-4 combines with J gene TRBJ1-2; D is possibly TRBD1 (5 bases). The CDR3 runs 17 residues. Germline CDR1 SGHNT, CDR2 YYREEE (reference sequence). Trimming shortened V by 4 bases and J by 4 bases, and 23 bases separated the two germline ends. In DNA form, the CDR3 reads TGTGCCAGCAGCAGGGGTGGAGTTCAGGGAAACGGCTATGGCTACACCTTC. Translation gives CASSRGGVQGNGYGYTF.

V is TRBV19 and J is TRBJ1-4; TRBD1 agrees at 7 bases. The CDR3 is 14 residues long. V lost 7 bases to trimming and J lost 6 bases; unmatched junction nucleotides: 8. Germline assignment: CDR1 LNHDA and CDR2 SQIVND (reference sequence). The chain's CDR3 is CASTNRGRDEKLFF. The CDR3 DNA reads as TGTGCCAGTACCAACAGGGGCCGGGATGAAAAACTGTTTTTT.

The V and J genes are TRBV27 and TRBJ2-7; no reliable D call. The CDR3 length is 15 residues. The V gene lost 3 bases and the J gene lost 0 bases, with 12 bases spanning the gap. The germline CDR1 and CDR2 sequences are MNHEY and SMNVEV (reference sequence). CDR3 region: CASSFHPLSSYEQYF. The CDR3 DNA reads TGTGCCAGCAGTTTTCATCCGCTGAGCTCCTACGAGCAGTACTTC.

This chain connects TRBV6-5 to TRBJ1-4; 9 bases line up with TRBD1. With 6 bases clipped from V and 7 bases from J, the junction kept 6 bases outside the gene matches. The germline V gene encodes CDR1 MNHEY and CDR2 SVGAGI. The CDR3 has 14 amino acids. The CDR3 loop is CASRPRQGVEKLFF. Here the CDR3 DNA reads TGTGCCAGCAGACCCCGACAGGGGGTTGAAAAACTGTTTTTT.